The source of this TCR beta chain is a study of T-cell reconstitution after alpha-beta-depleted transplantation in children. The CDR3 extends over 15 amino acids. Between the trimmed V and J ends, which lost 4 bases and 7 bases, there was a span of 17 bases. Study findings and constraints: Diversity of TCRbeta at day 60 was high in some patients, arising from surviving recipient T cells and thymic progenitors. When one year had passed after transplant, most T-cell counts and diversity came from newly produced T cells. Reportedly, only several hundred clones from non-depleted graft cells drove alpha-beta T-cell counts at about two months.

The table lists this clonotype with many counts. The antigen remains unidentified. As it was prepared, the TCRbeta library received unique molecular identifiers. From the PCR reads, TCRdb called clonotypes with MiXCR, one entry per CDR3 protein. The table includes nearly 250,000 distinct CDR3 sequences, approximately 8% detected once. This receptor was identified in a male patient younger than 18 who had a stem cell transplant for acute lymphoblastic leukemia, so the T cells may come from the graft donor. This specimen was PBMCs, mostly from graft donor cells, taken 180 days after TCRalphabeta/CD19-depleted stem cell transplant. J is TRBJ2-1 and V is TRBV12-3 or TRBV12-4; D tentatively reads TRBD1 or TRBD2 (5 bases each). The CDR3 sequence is CASSSGVGTPNEQFF. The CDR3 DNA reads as TGTGCCAGCAGTTCCGGCGTGGGGACCCCGAATGAGCAGTTCTTC.